This TCR beta chain was captured by sequencing in a study of cytomegalovirus exposure and HLA in healthy donors. Study in general: There were fewer than 500 genotyped donors. Of these, roughly 80% fell in the genetic ancestry cluster associated with self-reported Caucasian donors.

Study-wide results and limits: Earlier analysis yielded a pattern in which most TCR beta V segments were productive about 87% or about 30% of the time.

This clone showed up just once. Its specificity is unknown. PCR employed 60 Vbeta and 13 Jbeta primers. The assay was immunoSEQ multiplex PCR, and TCRdb's table has in-frame clones only and misses some. The table has about 130,000 clones, 65% to 80% seen once. The CDR3 is 17 residues long. V lost 0 bases, J lost 6 bases, and 10 bases stayed unmatched. CDR1 and CDR2 (germline): LGHNA, YSLEER. The receptor's source is a middle-aged man in good health and CMV-seronegative. The chain is built from TRBV4-3 and TRBJ2-2; the match to TRBD2 covers 7 bases. Sequenced input: PBMCs. CDR3 coding DNA: TGCGCCAGCAGCCAAGATGCCTGGGGGACTATGTCCGGGGAGCTGTTTTTT. Encoded protein: CASSQDAWGTMSGELFF.